This entry concerns a single T cell receptor beta chain. The data derive from a study of blood T cell repertoires in COVID-19. Profiled with immunoSEQ multiplex PCR; TCRdb holds only in-frame clones, not every one. The sample shows hundreds of thousands of clones, 90% of them seen only once. This TCR came from a woman aged 18-35 years with acute or convalescent COVID-19. Sequencing was done on a sample of peripheral blood.

The CDR3 nucleotides read TGCGCCAGCAGCCACCTCCCGGGACAAGACTATGGCTACACCTTC. This sequence encodes CASSHLPGQDYGYTF. The V and J genes are TRBV5-1 and TRBJ1-2; D is possibly TRBD1 (6 bases). CDR1 is SGHRS and CDR2 is YFSETQ in the germline V gene. Trimming left V 4 bases short and J 3 bases short, with 16 bases between. This CDR3 has 15 residues. Based on the CDR3 plus reference TRBV5-1 and TRBJ1-2, the full variable domain is KAGVTQTPRYLIKTRGQQVTLSCSPISGHRSVSWYQQTPGQGLQFLFEYFSETQRNKGNFPGRFSGRQFSNSRSEMNVSTLELGDSALYLCASSHLPGQDYGYTFGSGTRLTVV.